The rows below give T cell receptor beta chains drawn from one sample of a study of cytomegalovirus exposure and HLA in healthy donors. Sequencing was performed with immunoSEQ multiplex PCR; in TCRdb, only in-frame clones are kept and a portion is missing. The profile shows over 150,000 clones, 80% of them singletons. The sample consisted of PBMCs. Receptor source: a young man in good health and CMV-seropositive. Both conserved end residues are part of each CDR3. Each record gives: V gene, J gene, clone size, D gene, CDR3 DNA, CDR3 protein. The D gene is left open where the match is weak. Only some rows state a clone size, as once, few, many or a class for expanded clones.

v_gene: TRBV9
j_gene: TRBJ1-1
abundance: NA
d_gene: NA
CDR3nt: TGTGCCAGCAGCACCACAGTGAACACTGAAGCTTTCTTT
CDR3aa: CASSTTVNTEAFF

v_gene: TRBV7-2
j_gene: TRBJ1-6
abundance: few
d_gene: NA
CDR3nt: TGTGCCAGCAGCTTAGAGGGAGGGGAGGTCTCACCCCTCCACTTT
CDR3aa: CASSLEGGEVSPLHF

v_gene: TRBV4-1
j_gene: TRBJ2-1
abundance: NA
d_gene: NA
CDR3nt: TGCGCCAGCAGCCGACAATTACTCTCGTACAATGAGCAGTTCTTC
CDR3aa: CASSRQLLSYNEQFF

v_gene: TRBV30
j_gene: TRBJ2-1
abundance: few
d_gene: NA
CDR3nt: TGTGCCTGGAGTGTGGGCAGTGAGCAGTTCTTC
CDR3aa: CAWSVGSEQFF

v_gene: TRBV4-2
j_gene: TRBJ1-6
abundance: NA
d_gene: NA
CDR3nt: TGTGCCAGCAGCCAAGTTAAGACCCCGGGGGGTTCACCCCTCCACTTT
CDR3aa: CASSQVKTPGGSPLHF

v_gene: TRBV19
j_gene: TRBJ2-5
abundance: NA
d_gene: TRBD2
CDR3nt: TGTGCCAGTAGGCGACTAGCGGGGAACCAAGAGACCCAGTACTTC
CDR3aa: CASRRLAGNQETQYF

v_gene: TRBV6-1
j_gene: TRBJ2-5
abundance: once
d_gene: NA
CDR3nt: TGTGCCAGCAGTGTAGCCGCGGACTTCCAAGAGACCCAGTACTTC
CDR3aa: CASSVAADFQETQYF

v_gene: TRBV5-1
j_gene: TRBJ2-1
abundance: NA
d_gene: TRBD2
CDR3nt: TGCGCCAGCAGCAAACGGACTAGCGGATATTACAATGAGCAGTTCTTC
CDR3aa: CASSKRTSGYYNEQFF

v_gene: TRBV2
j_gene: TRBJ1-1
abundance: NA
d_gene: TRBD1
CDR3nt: TGTGCCAGCGGTGTAGGCGGGACAGCTACTAGTGAAGCTTTCTTT
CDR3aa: CASGVGGTATSEAFF

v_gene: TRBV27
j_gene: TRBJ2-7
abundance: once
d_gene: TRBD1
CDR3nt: TGTGCCAGCAGTTCTCCGGGACAGGGGATACCCCACGAGCAGTACTTC
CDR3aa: CASSSPGQGIPHEQYF

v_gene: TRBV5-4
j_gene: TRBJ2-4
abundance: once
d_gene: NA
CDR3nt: TGTGCCAGCAGCACGAGTACAGGGTCGGTCAAAAACAGTCAGTACTTC
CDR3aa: CASSTSTGSVKNSQYF

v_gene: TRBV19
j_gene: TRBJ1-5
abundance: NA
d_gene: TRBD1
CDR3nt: TGTGCCAGTAGTATTAAACAGGGGAGCTCTCAGCCCCAGCATTTT
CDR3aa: CASSIKQGSSQPQHF

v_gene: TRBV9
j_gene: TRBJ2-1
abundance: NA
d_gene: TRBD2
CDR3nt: TGTGCCAGCAGCGTGGAGGTAGCGGGATCTCCCTACAATGAGCAGTTCTTC
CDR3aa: CASSVEVAGSPYNEQFF

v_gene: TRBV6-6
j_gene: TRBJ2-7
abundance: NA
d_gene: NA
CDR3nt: TGTGCCAGCAGTGCGAACTACGAGCAGTACTTC
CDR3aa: CASSANYEQYF

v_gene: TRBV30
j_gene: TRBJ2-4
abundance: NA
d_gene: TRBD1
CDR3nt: TGTGCCTGGATGGAATGGGACAGGGAAGGGGTCAAAAACATTCAGTACTTC
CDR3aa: CAWMEWDREGVKNIQYF

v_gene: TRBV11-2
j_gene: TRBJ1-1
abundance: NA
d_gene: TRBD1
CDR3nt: TGTGCCTCAGGGGGATCCACTGAAGCTTTCTTT
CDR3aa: CASGGSTEAFF

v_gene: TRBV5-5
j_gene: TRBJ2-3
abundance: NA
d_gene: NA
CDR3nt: TGTGCCAGCAGACAGCAGGGTACCGTTAGCACAGATACGCAGTATTTT
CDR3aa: CASRQQGTVSTDTQYF

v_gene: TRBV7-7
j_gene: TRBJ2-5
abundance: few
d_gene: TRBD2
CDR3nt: TGTGCCAGCAGCCCCACCGGAAGTAGCGGGACTGAGACCCAGTACTTC
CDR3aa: CASSPTGSSGTETQYF

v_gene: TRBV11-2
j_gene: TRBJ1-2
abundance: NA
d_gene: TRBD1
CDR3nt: TGTGCCAGCAGCCTCGGGCCGGACAGGGGAGTTAATGGCTACACCTTC
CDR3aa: CASSLGPDRGVNGYTF

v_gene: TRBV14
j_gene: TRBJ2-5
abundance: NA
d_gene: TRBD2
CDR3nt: TGTGCCAGCAGCCAAGAGATCGGGGGGGGTCTCGAGGAGGAGACCCAGTACTTC
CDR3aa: CASSQEIGGGLEEETQYF

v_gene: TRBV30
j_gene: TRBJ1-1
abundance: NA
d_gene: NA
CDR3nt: TGTGCCTGGACGTGGGGCATCATGAACACTGAAGCTTTCTTT
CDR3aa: CAWTWGIMNTEAFF

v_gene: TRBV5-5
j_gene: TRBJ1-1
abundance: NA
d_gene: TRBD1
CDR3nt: TGTGCCAGCAGCACAATAACAGGGGGTTCTGAAGCTTTCTTT
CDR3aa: CASSTITGGSEAFF

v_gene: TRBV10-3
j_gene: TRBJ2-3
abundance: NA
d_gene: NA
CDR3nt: TGTGCCATCAGTGATATCCTTCCGGGCACAGATACGCAGTATTTT
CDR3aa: CAISDILPGTDTQYF

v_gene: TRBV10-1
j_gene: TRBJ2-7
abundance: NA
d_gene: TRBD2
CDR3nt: TGCGCCAGCGGAGCGGGACCCTCCTACGAGCAGTACTTC
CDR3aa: CASGAGPSYEQYF

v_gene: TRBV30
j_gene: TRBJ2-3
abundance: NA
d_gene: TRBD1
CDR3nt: TGTGCCTGGAGCTCACAGGGGAATACGCAGTATTTT
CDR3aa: CAWSSQGNTQYF

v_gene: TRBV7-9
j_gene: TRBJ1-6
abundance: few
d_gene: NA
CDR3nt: TGTTCCAGCAGCCTAGAGATGTCGGGGGCACCCCTCCACTTT
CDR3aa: CSSSLEMSGAPLHF

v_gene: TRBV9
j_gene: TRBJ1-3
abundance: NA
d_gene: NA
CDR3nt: TGTGCCAGCAGCGCTCCCCCGGGCTCTGGAAACACCATATATTTT
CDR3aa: CASSAPPGSGNTIYF

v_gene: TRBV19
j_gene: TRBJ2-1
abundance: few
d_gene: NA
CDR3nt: TGTGCCAGTAGTAAGGCGGACAGTGGTTACGATTACTCCTACAATGAGCAGTTCTTC
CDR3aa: CASSKADSGYDYSYNEQFF

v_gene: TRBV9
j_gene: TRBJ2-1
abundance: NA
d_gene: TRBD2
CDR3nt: TGTGCCAGCAGCGTATTGGCGCGGGAGGGCAATGAGCAGTTCTTC
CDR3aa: CASSVLAREGNEQFF

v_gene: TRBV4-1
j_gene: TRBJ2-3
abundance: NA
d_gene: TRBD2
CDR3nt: TGCGCCAGCAGCCAAGGGGCCAGCGGGAGCGCAGATACGCAGTATTTT
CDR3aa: CASSQGASGSADTQYF

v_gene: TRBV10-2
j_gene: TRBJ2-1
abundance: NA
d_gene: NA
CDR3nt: TGCGCCAGCAGTGAAGTTAGAAAAGCAAGCGATGAGCAGTTCTTC
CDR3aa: CASSEVRKASDEQFF

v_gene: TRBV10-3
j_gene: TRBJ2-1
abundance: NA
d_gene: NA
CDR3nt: TGTGCCATCAGTGGGGACACATCCTACAATGAGCAGTTCTTC
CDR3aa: CAISGDTSYNEQFF

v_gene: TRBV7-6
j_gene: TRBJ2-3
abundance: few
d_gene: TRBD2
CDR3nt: TGTGCCAGCAGCTTAGCCCTAGCGGGGACTAGCACAGATACGCAGTATTTT
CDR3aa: CASSLALAGTSTDTQYF

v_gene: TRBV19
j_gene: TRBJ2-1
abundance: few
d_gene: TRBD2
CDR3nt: TGTGCCAGCGAGACTAGCGGGGATCTCAATGAGCAGTTCTTC
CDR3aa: CASETSGDLNEQFF

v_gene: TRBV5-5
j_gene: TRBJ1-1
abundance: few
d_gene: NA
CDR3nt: TGTGCCAGCAGCTTGAGGCAGGAGCGGCTTTACCACACTGAAGCTTTCTTT
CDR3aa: CASSLRQERLYHTEAFF

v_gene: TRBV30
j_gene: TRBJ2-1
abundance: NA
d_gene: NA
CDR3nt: TGTGCCTGGAGTTTAGGGACTGGCAATGAGCAGTTCTTC
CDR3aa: CAWSLGTGNEQFF

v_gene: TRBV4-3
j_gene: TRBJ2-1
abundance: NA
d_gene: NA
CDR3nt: TGCGCCAGCAGCCAAGATCTGAGCGAATACAATGAGCAGTTCTTC
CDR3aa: CASSQDLSEYNEQFF

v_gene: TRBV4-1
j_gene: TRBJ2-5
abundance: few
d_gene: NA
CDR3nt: TGCGCCAGCAGCCCCTATGTTGAGGAGACCCAGTACTTC
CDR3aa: CASSPYVEETQYF

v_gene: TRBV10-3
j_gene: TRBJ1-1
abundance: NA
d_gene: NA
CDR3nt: TGTGCCATCAGGGGTCAGGGAGGGACTGAAGCTTTCTTT
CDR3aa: CAIRGQGGTEAFF

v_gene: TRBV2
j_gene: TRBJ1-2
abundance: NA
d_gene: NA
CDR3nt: TGTGCCAGCACCATGACAGACTTGACATTCTATGGCTACACCTTC
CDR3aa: CASTMTDLTFYGYTF

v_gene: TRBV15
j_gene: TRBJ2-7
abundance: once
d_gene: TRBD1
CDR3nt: TGTGCCACCAGCAGCCGGGGACAGGGGGGATTCGTAGCCTACGAGCAGTACTTC
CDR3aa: CATSSRGQGGFVAYEQYF

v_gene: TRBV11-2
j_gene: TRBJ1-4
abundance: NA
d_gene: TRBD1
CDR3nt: TGTGCCAGCAGCCTCCAGACAGGGAGTGAAAAACTGTTTTTT
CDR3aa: CASSLQTGSEKLFF

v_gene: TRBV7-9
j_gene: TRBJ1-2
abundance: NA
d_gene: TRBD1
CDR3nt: TGTTCCAGCAGCCCTCGACAGGGGGAGAACTATGGCTACACCTTC
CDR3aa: CSSSPRQGENYGYTF

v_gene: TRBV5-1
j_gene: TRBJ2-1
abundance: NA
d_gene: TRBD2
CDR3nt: TGCGCCAGCAGCGAGGGACTAGCGGGGACCTACAATGAGCAGTTCTTC
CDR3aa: CASSEGLAGTYNEQFF

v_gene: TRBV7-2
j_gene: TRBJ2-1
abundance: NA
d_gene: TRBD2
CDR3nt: TGTGCCAGCAGCCTTGAGCGGGGGGGAAGGAATGAGCAGTTCTTC
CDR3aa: CASSLERGGRNEQFF

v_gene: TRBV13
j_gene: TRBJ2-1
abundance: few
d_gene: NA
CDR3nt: TGTGCCAGCAGCTTACAGGGTCTCGTCGTGGAGTTCTTC
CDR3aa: CASSLQGLVVEFF

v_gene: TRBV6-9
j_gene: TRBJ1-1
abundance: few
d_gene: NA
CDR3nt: TGTGCCAGCAGTTCCAGGGCAGGGGCTGAAGCTTTCTTT
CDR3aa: CASSSRAGAEAFF